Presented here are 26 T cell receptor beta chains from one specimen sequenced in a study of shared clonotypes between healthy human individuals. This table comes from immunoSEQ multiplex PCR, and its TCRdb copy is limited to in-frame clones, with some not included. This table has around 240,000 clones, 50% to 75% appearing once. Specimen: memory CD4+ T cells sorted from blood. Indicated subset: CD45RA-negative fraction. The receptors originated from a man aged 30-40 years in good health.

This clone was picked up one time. Written as DNA, the CDR3 is TGTGCCAGCAGTCAAATACGGGATGGCTACACCTTC. Protein product: CASSQIRDGYTF. The J gene is TRBJ1-2, the V gene TRBV6-6; D ambiguous. The CDR3 covers 12 residues. CDR1 MNHNY and CDR2 SVGAGI come from the germline V gene (reference sequence). V lost 5 bases, J lost 6 bases, and 10 bases lay in between.

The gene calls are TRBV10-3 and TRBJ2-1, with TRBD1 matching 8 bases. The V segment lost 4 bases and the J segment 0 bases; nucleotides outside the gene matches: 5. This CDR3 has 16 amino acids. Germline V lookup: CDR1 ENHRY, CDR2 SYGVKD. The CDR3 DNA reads TGTGCCATCAGTGCCCGGACAGGGTCCTCCTACAATGAGCAGTTCTTC. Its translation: CAISARTGSSYNEQFF.

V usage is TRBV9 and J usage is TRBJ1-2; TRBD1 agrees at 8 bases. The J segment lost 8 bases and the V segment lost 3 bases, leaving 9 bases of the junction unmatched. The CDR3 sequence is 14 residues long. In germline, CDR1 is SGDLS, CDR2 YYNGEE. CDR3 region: CASSASPDREGYTF. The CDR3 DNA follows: TGTGCCAGCAGCGCCTCTCCGGACAGGGAAGGCTACACCTTC.

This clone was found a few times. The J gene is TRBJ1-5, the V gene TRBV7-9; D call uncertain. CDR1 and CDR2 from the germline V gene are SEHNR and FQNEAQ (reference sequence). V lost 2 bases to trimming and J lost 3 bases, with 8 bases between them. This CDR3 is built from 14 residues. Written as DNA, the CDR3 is TGTGCCAGCAGCTTATACAGCGACAATCAGCCCCAGCATTTT. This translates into CASSLYSDNQPQHF. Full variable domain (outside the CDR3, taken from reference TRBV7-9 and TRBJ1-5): DTGVSQNPRHKITKRGQNVTFRCDPISEHNRLYWYRQTLGQGPEFLTYFQNEAQLEKSRLLSDRFSAERPKGSFSTLEIQRTEQGDSAMYLCASSLYSDNQPQHFGDGTRLSIL.

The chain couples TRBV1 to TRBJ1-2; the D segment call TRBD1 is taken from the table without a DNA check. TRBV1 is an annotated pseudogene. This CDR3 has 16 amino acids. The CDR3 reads CTSSQGSGFSNYGYTF. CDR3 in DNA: TGCACCAGCAGCCAAGGGTCAGGGTTCTCTAACTATGGCTACACCTTC.

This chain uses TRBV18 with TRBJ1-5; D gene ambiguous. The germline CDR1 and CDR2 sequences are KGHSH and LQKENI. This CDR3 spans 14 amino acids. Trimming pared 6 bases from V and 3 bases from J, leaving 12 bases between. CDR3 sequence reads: CASSDLVYNQPQHF. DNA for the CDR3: TGTGCCAGCTCTGATCTGGTATACAATCAGCCCCAGCATTTT.

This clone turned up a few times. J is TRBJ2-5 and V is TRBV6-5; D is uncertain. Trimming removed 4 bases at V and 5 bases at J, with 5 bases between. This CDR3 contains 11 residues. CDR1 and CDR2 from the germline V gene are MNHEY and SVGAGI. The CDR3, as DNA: TGTGCCAGCAGTTTCAGGGAGACCCAGTACTTC. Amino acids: CASSFRETQYF.

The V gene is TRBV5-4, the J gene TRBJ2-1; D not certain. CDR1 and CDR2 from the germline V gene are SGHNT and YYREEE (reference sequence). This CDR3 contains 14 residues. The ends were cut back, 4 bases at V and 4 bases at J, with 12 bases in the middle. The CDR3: CASSPVAEYNEQFF. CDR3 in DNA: TGTGCCAGCAGCCCCGTCGCGGAGTACAATGAGCAGTTCTTC. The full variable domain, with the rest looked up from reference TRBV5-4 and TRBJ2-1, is ETGVTQSPTHLIKTRGQQVTLRCSSQSGHNTVSWYQQALGQGPQFIFQYYREEENGRGNFPPRFSGLQFPNYSSELNVNALELDDSALYLCASSPVAEYNEQFFGPGTRLTVL.

CDR3 amino acids: CASSLARMGEQYF. The CDR3 bases are TGTGCCAGCAGCTTAGCCAGGATGGGAGAGCAGTACTTC. The V and J genes are TRBV11-2 and TRBJ2-7; D not resolved. This CDR3 has 13 residues. Germline V gene sequence: CDR1 SGHAT, CDR2 FQNNGV. V was cut by 1 base and J by 7 bases, with 11 bases left in between.

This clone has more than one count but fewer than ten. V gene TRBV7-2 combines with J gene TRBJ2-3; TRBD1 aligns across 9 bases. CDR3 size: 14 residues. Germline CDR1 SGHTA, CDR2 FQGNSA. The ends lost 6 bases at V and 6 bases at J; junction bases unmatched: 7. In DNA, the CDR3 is TGTGCCAGCAGGAGGACAGGGGTTCAGGATACGCAGTATTTT. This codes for CASRRTGVQDTQYF. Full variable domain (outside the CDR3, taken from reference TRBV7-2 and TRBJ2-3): GAGVSQSPSNKVTEKGKDVELRCDPISGHTALYWYRQSLGQGLEFLIYFQGNSAPDKSGLPSDRFSAERTGGSVSTLTIQRTQQEDSAVYLCASRRTGVQDTQYFGPGTRLTVL.

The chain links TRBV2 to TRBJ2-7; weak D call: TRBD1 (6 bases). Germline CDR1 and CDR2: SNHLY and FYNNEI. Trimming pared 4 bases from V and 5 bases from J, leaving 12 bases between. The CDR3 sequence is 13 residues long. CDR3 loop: CASSVAGVDEQYF. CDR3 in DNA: TGTGCCAGCAGTGTCGCAGGGGTAGACGAGCAGTACTTC. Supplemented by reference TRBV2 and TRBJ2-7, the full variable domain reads EPEVTQTPSHQVTQMGQEVILRCVPISNHLYFYWYRQILGQKVEFLVSFYNNEISEKSEIFDDQFSVERPDGSNFTLKIRSTKLEDSAMYFCASSVAGVDEQYFGPGTRLTVT.

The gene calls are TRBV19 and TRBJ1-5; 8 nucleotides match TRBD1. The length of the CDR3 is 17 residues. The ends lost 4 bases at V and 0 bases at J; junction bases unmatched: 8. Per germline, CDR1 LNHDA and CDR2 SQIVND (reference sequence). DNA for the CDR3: TGTGCCAGTAGTAAAACAGGGGGATTTAATAGCAATCAGCCCCAGCATTTT. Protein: CASSKTGGFNSNQPQHF. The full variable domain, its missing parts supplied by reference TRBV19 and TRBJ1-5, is DGGITQSPKYLFRKEGQNVTLSCEQNLNHDAMYWYRQDPGQGLRLIYYSQIVNDFQKGDIAEGYSVSREKKESFPLTVTSAQKNPTAFYLCASSKTGGFNSNQPQHFGDGTRLSIL.

The CDR3 coding sequence is TGTGCCAGCAGTTTCGAGGGAGGGGTGCATGTTGGAGAGACCCAGTACTTC. It yields the protein CASSFEGGVHVGETQYF. This sequence joins TRBV28 and TRBJ2-5; 7 bases agree with TRBD2. Germline V gives CDR1 MDHEN, CDR2 SYDVKM. The CDR3 totals 17 residues. V trimming: 3 bases; J trimming: 4 bases; junction bases outside the gene matches: 14.

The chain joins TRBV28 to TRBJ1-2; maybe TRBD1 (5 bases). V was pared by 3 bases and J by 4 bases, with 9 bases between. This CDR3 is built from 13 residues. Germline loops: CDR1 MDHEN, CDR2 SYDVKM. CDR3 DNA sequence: TGTGCCAGCAGTTTTGGGGCAGGCTATGGCTACACCTTC. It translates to CASSFGAGYGYTF.

In DNA form, the CDR3 reads TGTGCCTCACGTGGACTAGCGATAGGGGAGACCCAGTACTTC. Residues: CASRGLAIGETQYF. The rearrangement links TRBV27 to TRBJ2-5; 9 nucleotides align to TRBD2. This CDR3 spans 14 amino acids. Germline V gene lookup returns CDR1 MNHEY and CDR2 SMNVEV (reference sequence). With 11 bases clipped from V and 5 bases from J, the junction kept 12 bases outside the gene matches.

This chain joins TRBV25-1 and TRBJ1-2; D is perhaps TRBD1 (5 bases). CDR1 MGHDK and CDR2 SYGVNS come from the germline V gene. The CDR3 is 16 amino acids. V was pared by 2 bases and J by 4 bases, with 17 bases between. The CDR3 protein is CASSEGLGDLLYGYTF. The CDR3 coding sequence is TGTGCCAGCAGTGAAGGACTAGGGGACCTCCTCTATGGCTACACCTTC.

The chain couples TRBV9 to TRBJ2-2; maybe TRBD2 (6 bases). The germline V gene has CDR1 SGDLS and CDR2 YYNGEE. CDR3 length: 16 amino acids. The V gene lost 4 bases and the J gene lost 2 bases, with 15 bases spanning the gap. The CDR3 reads CASSPRAGFNTGELFF. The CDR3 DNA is TGTGCCAGCAGCCCTAGGGCGGGGTTCAACACCGGGGAGCTGTTTTTT. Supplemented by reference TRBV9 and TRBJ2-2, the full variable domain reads DSGVTQTPKHLITATGQRVTLRCSPRSGDLSVYWYQQSLDQGLQFLIQYYNGEERAKGNILERFSAQQFPDLHSELNLSSLELGDSALYFCASSPRAGFNTGELFFGEGSRLTVL.

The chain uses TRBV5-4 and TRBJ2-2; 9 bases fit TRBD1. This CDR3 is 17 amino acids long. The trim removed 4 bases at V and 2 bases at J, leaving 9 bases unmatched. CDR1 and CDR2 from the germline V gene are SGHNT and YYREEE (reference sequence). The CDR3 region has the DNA TGTGCCAGCAGCCCGGGGACAGGGAGTCGTAACACCGGGGAGCTGTTTTTT. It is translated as CASSPGTGSRNTGELFF.

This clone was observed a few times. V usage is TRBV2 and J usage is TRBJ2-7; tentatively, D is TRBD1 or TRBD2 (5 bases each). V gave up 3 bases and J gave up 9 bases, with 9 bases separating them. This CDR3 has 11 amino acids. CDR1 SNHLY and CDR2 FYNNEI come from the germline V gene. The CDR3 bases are TGTGCCAGCAGTGACTACGGGGCGCAGTACTTC. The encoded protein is CASSDYGAQYF.

The CDR3 sequence is CASSQDYRGRWETQYF. The CDR3 DNA follows: TGTGCCAGCAGCCAAGACTACAGGGGGCGCTGGGAGACCCAGTACTTC. This sequence joins TRBV14 and TRBJ2-5, with 9 bases identical to TRBD1. The CDR3 contains 16 residues. The germline V gene has CDR1 SGHDN and CDR2 FVKESK. Trimming removed 0 bases from V and 5 bases from J; junction bases left unmatched: 7.

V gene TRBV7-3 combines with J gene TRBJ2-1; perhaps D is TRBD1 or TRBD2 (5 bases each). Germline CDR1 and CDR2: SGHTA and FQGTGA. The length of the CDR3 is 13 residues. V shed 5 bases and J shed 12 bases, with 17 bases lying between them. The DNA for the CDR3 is TGTGCCAGCAGCCCCGGGACCAACTTGGCGCAGTTCTTC. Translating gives CASSPGTNLAQFF.

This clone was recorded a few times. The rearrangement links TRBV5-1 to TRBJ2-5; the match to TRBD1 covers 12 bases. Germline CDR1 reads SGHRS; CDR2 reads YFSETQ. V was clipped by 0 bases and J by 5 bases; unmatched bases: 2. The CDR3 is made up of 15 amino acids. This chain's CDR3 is CASSLGDRGPETQYF. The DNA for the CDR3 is TGCGCCAGCAGCTTGGGGGACAGGGGGCCGGAGACCCAGTACTTC. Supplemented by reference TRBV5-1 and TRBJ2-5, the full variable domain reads KAGVTQTPRYLIKTRGQQVTLSCSPISGHRSVSWYQQTPGQGLQFLFEYFSETQRNKGNFPGRFSGRQFSNSRSEMNVSTLELGDSALYLCASSLGDRGPETQYFGPGTRLLVL.

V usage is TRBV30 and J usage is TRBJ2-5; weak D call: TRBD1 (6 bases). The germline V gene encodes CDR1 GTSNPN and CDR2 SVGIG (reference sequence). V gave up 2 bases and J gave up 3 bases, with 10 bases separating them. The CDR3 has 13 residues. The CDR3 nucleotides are TGTGCCTGGAGTCCAGGGGTTAAAGAGACCCAGTACTTC. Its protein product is CAWSPGVKETQYF. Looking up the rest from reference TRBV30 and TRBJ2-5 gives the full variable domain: SQTIHQWPATLVQPVGSPLSLECTVEGTSNPNLYWYRQAAGRGLQLLFYSVGIGQISSEVPQNLSASRPQDRQFILSSKKLLLSDSGFYLCAWSPGVKETQYFGPGTRLLVL.

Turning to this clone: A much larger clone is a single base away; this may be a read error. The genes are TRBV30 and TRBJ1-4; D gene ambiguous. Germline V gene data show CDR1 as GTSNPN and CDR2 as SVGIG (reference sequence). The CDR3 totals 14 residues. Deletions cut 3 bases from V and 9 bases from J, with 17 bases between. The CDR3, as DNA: TGTGCCTGGAGCGGAGGAGGGCCTGGGAAAAAACTGTTTTTT. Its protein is CAWSGGGPGKKLFF.

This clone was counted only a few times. Here the CDR3 reads CASSVSGSSYEQYF. In DNA, the CDR3 is TGTGCCAGCAGTGTAAGCGGGAGCTCCTACGAGCAGTACTTC. The chain is built from TRBV6-5 and TRBJ2-7; TRBD2 agrees at 8 bases. Trimming cost V 5 bases and J 0 bases; bases outside gene matches: 3. The germline gives CDR1 MNHEY, CDR2 SVGAGI. The CDR3 loop spans 14 amino acids.

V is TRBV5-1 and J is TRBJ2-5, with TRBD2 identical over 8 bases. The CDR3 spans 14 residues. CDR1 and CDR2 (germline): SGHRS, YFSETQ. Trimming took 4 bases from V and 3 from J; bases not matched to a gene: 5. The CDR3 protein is CASSPGGGKETQYF. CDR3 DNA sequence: TGCGCCAGCAGCCCGGGGGGGGGCAAAGAGACCCAGTACTTC.